These 5 T cell receptor beta chains came from one sample sequenced in a study of cytomegalovirus exposure and HLA in healthy donors. The primer mix had 60 Vbeta and 13 Jbeta primers. Libraries were prepared by immunoSEQ multiplex PCR; TCRdb keeps only in-frame clonotypes and omits some of them. The table has around 220,000 clones, 83% seen once. Sequenced sample: PBMCs. Receptor source: a girl aged 10-17 years in good health and CMV-seronegative.

V gene TRBV7-9 combines with J gene TRBJ1-2, with TRBD1 matching over 10 bases. With 5 bases clipped from V and 7 bases from J, the junction kept 10 bases outside the gene matches. This CDR3 comprises 15 residues. The V gene's germline CDR1 is SEHNR and CDR2 FQNEAQ (reference sequence). CDR3 in DNA: TGTGCCAGCAGCCTGGCCGGGACAGGGGTTAGTGGCTACACCTTC. Residues: CASSLAGTGVSGYTF.

V usage is TRBV30 and J usage is TRBJ1-6, with D unresolved. This CDR3 contains 18 residues. V lost 0 bases, J lost 0 bases, and 15 bases lay in between. Germline CDR1 GTSNPN, CDR2 SVGIG (reference sequence). The CDR3 here is CAWSVSYLGSSYNSPLHF. For the CDR3, the DNA is TGTGCCTGGAGTGTAAGTTATTTAGGGAGCTCCTATAATTCACCCCTCCACTTT. The whole variable domain, remainder taken from reference TRBV30 and TRBJ1-6, is SQTIHQWPATLVQPVGSPLSLECTVEGTSNPNLYWYRQAAGRGLQLLFYSVGIGQISSEVPQNLSASRPQDRQFILSSKKLLLSDSGFYLCAWSVSYLGSSYNSPLHFGNGTRLTVT.

The chain couples TRBV28 to TRBJ1-6, with TRBD1 matching 7 bases. The germline V gene encodes CDR1 MDHEN and CDR2 SYDVKM. This CDR3 has 15 residues. V shed 2 bases and J 5 bases; nucleotides not matched to a gene: 3. Here the CDR3 reads CASSLRDSNNSPLHF. DNA for the CDR3: TGTGCCAGCAGTTTACGGGACAGCAATAATTCACCCCTCCACTTT. Together with reference TRBV28 and TRBJ1-6, the CDR3 gives the full variable domain: DVKVTQSSRYLVKRTGEKVFLECVQDMDHENMFWYRQDPGLGLRLIYFSYDVKMKEKGDIPEGYSVSREKKERFSLILESASTNQTSMYLCASSLRDSNNSPLHFGNGTRLTVT.

CDR3 sequence reads: CATSSRKTEKAYEQYF. For the CDR3, the DNA is TGTGCCACCAGCAGCCGCAAGACAGAGAAAGCCTACGAGCAGTACTTC. The rearrangement links TRBV15 to TRBJ2-7, with D possibly being TRBD1 (5 bases). Trimming took 3 bases from V and 2 from J, leaving 17 bases between them. CDR3 length equals 16 residues. Looked up from germline, CDR1 is LNHNV and CDR2 is YYDKDF (reference sequence).

The chain couples TRBV10-3 to TRBJ1-2; 7 nucleotides line up with TRBD1. Germline V CDR1 and CDR2: ENHRY, SYGVKD. The CDR3 runs to 16 residues. The V gene end was trimmed by 3 bases and the J gene end by 8 bases; junction bases not matched to a gene: 15. The CDR3 DNA follows: TGTGCCATCAGTGACCCCGACCGTACACAGGGGAGAGGCTACACCTTC. This codes for CAISDPDRTQGRGYTF.